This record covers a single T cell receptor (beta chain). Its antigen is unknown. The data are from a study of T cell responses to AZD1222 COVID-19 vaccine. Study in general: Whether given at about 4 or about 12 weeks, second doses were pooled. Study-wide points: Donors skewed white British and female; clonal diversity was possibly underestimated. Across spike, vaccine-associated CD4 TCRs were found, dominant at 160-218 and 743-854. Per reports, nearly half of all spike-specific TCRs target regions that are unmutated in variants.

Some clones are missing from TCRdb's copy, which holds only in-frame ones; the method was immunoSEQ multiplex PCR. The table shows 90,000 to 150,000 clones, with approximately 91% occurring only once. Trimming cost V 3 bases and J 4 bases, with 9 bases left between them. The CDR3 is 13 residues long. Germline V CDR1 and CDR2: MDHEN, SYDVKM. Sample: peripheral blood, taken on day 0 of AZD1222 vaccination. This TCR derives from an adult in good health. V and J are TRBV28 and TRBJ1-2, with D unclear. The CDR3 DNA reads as TGTGCCAGCAGTTTTCCCCCAGTCTATGGCTACACCTTC. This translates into CASSFPPVYGYTF.